The present entry profiles one T cell receptor (beta chain) with its context. The sample originates from a study of shared clonotypes between healthy human individuals. The V gene end was trimmed by 1 base and the J gene end by 6 bases; junction bases not matched to a gene: 5. CDR1 and CDR2 from the germline V gene are MGHRA and YSYEKL. The CDR3 totals 15 residues. Method: immunoSEQ multiplex PCR; TCRdb's copy keeps in-frame clones and lacks some. The sample shows about 590,000 clones, just under 97% of them seen only once. Terminally differentiated effector memory CD45RA+ cells were excluded by CCR7 positive selection of CD45RO-negative cells.

The chain employs TRBV4-1 and TRBJ2-3; 9 bases fit TRBD2. The sequence derives from a woman under 40 in good health. Sequences were obtained from naive CD8+ T cells sorted from blood. CDR3 loop: CASSQASGRRDTQYF. The CDR3 DNA reads as TGCGCCAGCAGCCAAGCCAGCGGGAGGAGGGATACGCAGTATTTT.